The 7 T cell receptor beta chains in this list originate from one sample, sequenced in a study of blood T cell repertoires in COVID-19. Clones were read by immunoSEQ multiplex PCR, and TCRdb kept only the in-frame ones, dropping some. The table includes about 50,000 clones, approximately 90% detected once. The source material was PBMCs or T cells enriched from blood (not recorded which). Receptors were obtained from a woman in her forties or fifties who had recovered from COVID-19.

For the CDR3, the DNA is TGTGCCAGCAGCCGCAACAGGGCCGTAAGCACTGAAGCTTTCTTT. Its protein is CASSRNRAVSTEAFF. The chain is built from TRBV11-2 and TRBJ1-1; tentative D call: TRBD1 (6 bases). CDR1 and CDR2 (germline): SGHAT, FQNNGV. This CDR3 contains 15 residues. V was clipped by 5 bases and J by 4 bases, with 17 bases between them.

The chain combines TRBV4-1 with TRBJ2-1, with 12 bases aligning to TRBD2. Germline CDR1 MGHRA, CDR2 YSYEKL. CDR3 length: 15 amino acids. Trimming at V came to 2 bases and at J to 8 bases, leaving 4 bases not matched to a gene. The CDR3: CASSQLAGGSHEQFF. The DNA of the CDR3 is TGCGCCAGCAGCCAACTAGCGGGGGGGTCCCATGAGCAGTTCTTC.

This clone was seen only a few times. The V gene is TRBV12-3 or TRBV12-4, the J gene TRBJ2-3; 8 bases fit TRBD2. The CDR3 contains 13 residues. With V trimmed by 6 bases and J by 3 bases, 2 bases remained unmatched. CDR3 DNA: TGTGCCAGCAGCCGGGAGGGAACAGATACGCAGTATTTT. It specifies CASSREGTDTQYF.

The V and J genes are TRBV10-1 and TRBJ1-3; TRBD1 is a possible D gene (5 bases). This CDR3 is 15 amino acids long. Germline V gene lookup returns CDR1 WNHNN and CDR2 SYGVQD (reference sequence). Trimming cost V 8 bases and J 3 bases, with 17 bases left between them. The CDR3 loop is CASGEGADNGNTIYF. DNA of the CDR3: TGCGCCAGCGGGGAAGGGGCCGATAATGGAAACACCATATATTTT.

The CDR3 loop reads CASSAQDRHEAFF. The CDR3 region has the DNA TGTGCCAGCAGTGCCCAGGACAGACATGAAGCTTTCTTT. The chain recombines TRBV27 with TRBJ1-1; tentatively, D is TRBD1 (6 bases). CDR1 is MNHEY, CDR2 SMNVEV, per germline (reference sequence). V lost 5 bases and J 7 bases, leaving 14 bases between the germline ends. This CDR3 comprises 13 residues.

The chain carries TRBV7-9 and TRBJ1-3; possible D gene TRBD1, 5 bases. V lost 2 bases, J lost 4 bases, and 9 bases lay in between. CDR1 is SEHNR, CDR2 FQNEAQ, per germline (reference sequence). The CDR3 consists of 14 residues. Written as DNA, the CDR3 is TGTGCCAGCAGCTTACTGGACACGGGAAACACCATATATTTT. Translation gives CASSLLDTGNTIYF.

This chain links TRBV19 with TRBJ2-2; 10 bases match TRBD2. Germline loops: CDR1 LNHDA, CDR2 SQIVND (reference sequence). V was clipped by 3 bases and J by 2 bases; unmatched bases: 12. This CDR3 contains 19 residues. The CDR3 nucleotides read TGTGCCAGTAGTATCAGGGATGGGATAGCGGGAGGTAACACCGGGGAGCTGTTTTTT. This sequence encodes CASSIRDGIAGGNTGELFF.